Listed below are T cell receptor beta chains from one sample, sequenced in a study of blood T cell repertoires in COVID-19. The protocol was immunoSEQ multiplex PCR, while the TCRdb copy is restricted to in-frame clones and leaves out a portion. This table holds 81,000 or so clones, about 83% found once. The sequenced material came from peripheral blood. Receptors originate from a man aged 50 to 59 with active COVID-19. CDR3s include the opening cysteine and the closing phenylalanine or tryptophan. Fields, in order: CDR3 DNA, CDR3 protein, D gene, V gene, J gene, clone size. D genes are given only for firm matches. The listing skips clone size in some rows; elsewhere it reads once, few, many or a size class.

cdr3_nt: TGCAGCGCACACAACAATGAGCAGTTCTTC; cdr3_aa: CSAHNNEQFF; d_call: .; v_call: TRBV20-1; j_call: TRBJ2-1; clone_size: once
cdr3_nt: TGTGCCAGCAGCCAATCGGGACAGGGTAATGAAAAACTGTTTTTT; cdr3_aa: CASSQSGQGNEKLFF; d_call: TRBD1; v_call: TRBV16; j_call: TRBJ1-4; clone_size: once
cdr3_nt: TGTGCCAGCAGACCAGGACAAGATTACAATGAGCAGTTCTTC; cdr3_aa: CASRPGQDYNEQFF; d_call: .; v_call: TRBV6-5; j_call: TRBJ2-1; clone_size: .
cdr3_nt: TGCGCCAGCAGCCAAGATTTCGGGACAGGAATTTTCCAGTACTTC; cdr3_aa: CASSQDFGTGIFQYF; d_call: TRBD1; v_call: TRBV4-3; j_call: TRBJ2-7; clone_size: .
cdr3_nt: TGTGCCTGGAGGTGGACAGGTGGAGGCGGCTACACCTTC; cdr3_aa: CAWRWTGGGGYTF; d_call: TRBD1; v_call: TRBV30; j_call: TRBJ1-2; clone_size: .
cdr3_nt: TGTGCCAGCAGCCCGCTTGGGGGGGGCGCTTATGGCTACACCTTC; cdr3_aa: CASSPLGGGAYGYTF; d_call: .; v_call: TRBV5-4; j_call: TRBJ1-2; clone_size: .
cdr3_nt: TGTGCCAGCAGTCCCGAGGGGGCCCTTTCCTACGAGCAGTACTTC; cdr3_aa: CASSPEGALSYEQYF; d_call: TRBD1; v_call: TRBV27; j_call: TRBJ2-7; clone_size: .
cdr3_nt: TGTGCCAGCAGCCCAGACAGGTACCAAGAGACCCAGTACTTC; cdr3_aa: CASSPDRYQETQYF; d_call: .; v_call: TRBV7-2; j_call: TRBJ2-5; clone_size: .
cdr3_nt: TGTGCCAGCAGCGTAGCGGGACAGGGGATTCAGTACTTC; cdr3_aa: CASSVAGQGIQYF; d_call: TRBD1; v_call: TRBV9; j_call: TRBJ2-4; clone_size: .
cdr3_nt: TGTGCCAGCAGTTACCGGGAGAAAGATACGCAGTATTTT; cdr3_aa: CASSYREKDTQYF; d_call: .; v_call: TRBV27; j_call: TRBJ2-3; clone_size: .
cdr3_nt: TGTGCCAGCAGTGACCGGGACAGGGGTTACCAAGAGACCCAGTACTTC; cdr3_aa: CASSDRDRGYQETQYF; d_call: TRBD1; v_call: TRBV25-1; j_call: TRBJ2-5; clone_size: .
cdr3_nt: TGTGCCAGCAGGAGGGGACTATCGGCGGCCAATGAGCAGTTCTTC; cdr3_aa: CASRRGLSAANEQFF; d_call: TRBD2; v_call: TRBV9; j_call: TRBJ2-1; clone_size: .
cdr3_nt: TGTGCCAGCAGTACGGACAGGAAAGGAGCTTCACCCCTCCACTTT; cdr3_aa: CASSTDRKGASPLHF; d_call: TRBD1; v_call: TRBV6-2/TRBV6-3; j_call: TRBJ1-6; clone_size: .
cdr3_nt: TGTGCCAGCAGTTACAGACAGACGAACAGCGGGGAGCTGTTTTTT; cdr3_aa: CASSYRQTNSGELFF; d_call: .; v_call: TRBV6-6; j_call: TRBJ2-2; clone_size: .
cdr3_nt: TGTGCCAGCAGTCCCCTCGCGGGAGAGGCGGGGGAGCAGTTCTTC; cdr3_aa: CASSPLAGEAGEQFF; d_call: TRBD2; v_call: TRBV28; j_call: TRBJ2-1; clone_size: .
cdr3_nt: TGTGCCAGCACTATAGCGGGAGGAGGAAAGGGTTCCCACGAGCAGTACTTC; cdr3_aa: CASTIAGGGKGSHEQYF; d_call: TRBD2; v_call: TRBV28; j_call: TRBJ2-7; clone_size: few